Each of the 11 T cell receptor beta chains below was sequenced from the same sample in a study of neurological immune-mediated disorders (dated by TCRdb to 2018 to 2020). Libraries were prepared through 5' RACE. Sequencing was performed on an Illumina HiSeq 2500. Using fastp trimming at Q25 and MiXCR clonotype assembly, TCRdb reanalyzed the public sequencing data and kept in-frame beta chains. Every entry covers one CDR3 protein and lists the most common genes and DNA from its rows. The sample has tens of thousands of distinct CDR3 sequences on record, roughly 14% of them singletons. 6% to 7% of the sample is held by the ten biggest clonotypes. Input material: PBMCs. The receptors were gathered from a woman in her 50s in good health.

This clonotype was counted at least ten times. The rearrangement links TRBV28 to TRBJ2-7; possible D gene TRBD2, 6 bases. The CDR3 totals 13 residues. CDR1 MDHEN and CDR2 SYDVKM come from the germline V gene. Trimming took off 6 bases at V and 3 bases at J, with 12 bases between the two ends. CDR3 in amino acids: CASRETRLYEQYF. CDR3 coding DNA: TGTGCCAGCAGGGAGACTAGACTCTACGAGCAGTACTTC.

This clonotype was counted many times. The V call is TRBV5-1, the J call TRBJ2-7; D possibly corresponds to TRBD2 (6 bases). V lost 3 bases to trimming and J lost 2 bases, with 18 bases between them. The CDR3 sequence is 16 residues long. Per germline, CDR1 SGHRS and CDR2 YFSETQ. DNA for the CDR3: TGCGCCAGCAGCTGGGGGGAAAGGACACACACCTACGAGCAGTACTTC. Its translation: CASSWGERTHTYEQYF.

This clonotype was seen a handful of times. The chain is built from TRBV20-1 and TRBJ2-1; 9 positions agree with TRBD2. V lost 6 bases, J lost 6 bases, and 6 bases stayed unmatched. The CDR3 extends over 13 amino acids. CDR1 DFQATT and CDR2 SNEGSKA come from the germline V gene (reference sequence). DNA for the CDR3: TGCAGTGCCCCTGGGGGACTAGCCAATGAGCAGTTCTTC. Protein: CSAPGGLANEQFF.

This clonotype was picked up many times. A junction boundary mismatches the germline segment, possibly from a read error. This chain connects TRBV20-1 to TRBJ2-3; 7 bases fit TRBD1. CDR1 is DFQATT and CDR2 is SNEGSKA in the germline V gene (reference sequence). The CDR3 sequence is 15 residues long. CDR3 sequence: CSPSPGTEHTDTQYF. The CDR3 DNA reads TGCAGTCCTAGTCCGGGGACAGAACACACAGATACGCAGTATTTT.

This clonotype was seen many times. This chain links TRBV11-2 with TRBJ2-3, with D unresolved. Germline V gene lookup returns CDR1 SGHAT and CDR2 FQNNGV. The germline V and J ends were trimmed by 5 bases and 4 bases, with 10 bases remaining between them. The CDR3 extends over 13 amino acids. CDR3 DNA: TGTGCCAGCAGCCAAGGTCGGTCAGATACGCAGTATTTT. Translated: CASSQGRSDTQYF.

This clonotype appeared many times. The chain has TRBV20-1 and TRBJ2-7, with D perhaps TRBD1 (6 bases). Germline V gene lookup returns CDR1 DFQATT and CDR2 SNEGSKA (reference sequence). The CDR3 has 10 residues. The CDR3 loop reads CRTQGYEQYF. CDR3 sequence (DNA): TGCAGAACACAGGGCTACGAGCAGTACTTC.

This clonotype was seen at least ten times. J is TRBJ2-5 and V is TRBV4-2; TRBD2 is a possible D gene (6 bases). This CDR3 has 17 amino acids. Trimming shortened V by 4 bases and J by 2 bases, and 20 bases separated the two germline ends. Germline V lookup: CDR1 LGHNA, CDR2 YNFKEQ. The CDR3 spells CASSLSGLRTEQETQYF. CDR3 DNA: TGTGCCAGCAGCCTGAGCGGGCTCCGTACAGAACAAGAGACCCAGTACTTC.

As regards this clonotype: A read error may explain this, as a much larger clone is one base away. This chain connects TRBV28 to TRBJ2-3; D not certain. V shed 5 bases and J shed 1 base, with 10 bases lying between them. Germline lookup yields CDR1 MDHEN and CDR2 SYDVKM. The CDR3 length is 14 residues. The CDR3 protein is CASSPPLCTDTQYF. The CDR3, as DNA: TGTGCCAGCAGTCCCCCCTTGTGCACAGATACGCAGTATTTT.

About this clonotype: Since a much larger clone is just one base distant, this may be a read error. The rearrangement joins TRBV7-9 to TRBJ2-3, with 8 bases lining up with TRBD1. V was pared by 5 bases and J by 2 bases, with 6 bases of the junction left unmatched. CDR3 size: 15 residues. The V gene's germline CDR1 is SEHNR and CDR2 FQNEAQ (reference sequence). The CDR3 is CASSPRTGNTDTQYF. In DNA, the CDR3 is TGTGCCAGCAGCCCACGGACAGGGAACACAGATACGCAGTATTTT.

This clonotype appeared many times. In DNA form, the CDR3 reads TGCGCCAGCAGCTTGGAAGCGGAGGGTCGTGGCTACACCTTC. Protein product: CASSLEAEGRGYTF. The chain joins TRBV5-1 to TRBJ1-2; D not resolved. The V and J ends lost 0 bases and 7 bases respectively, with 13 bases between them. CDR1 and CDR2 from the germline V gene are SGHRS and YFSETQ. CDR3 length: 14 residues. The variable domain in full, with the rest retrieved from reference TRBV5-1 and TRBJ1-2, is KAGVTQTPRYLIKTRGQQVTLSCSPISGHRSVSWYQQTPGQGLQFLFEYFSETQRNKGNFPGRFSGRQFSNSRSEMNVSTLELGDSALYLCASSLEAEGRGYTFGSGTRLTVV.

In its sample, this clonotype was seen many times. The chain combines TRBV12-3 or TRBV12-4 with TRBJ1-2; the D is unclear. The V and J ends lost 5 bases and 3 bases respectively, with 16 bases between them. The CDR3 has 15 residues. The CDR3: CASSGRLSPHYGYTF. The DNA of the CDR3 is TGTGCCAGCAGTGGGCGACTCTCTCCCCACTATGGCTACACCTTC.